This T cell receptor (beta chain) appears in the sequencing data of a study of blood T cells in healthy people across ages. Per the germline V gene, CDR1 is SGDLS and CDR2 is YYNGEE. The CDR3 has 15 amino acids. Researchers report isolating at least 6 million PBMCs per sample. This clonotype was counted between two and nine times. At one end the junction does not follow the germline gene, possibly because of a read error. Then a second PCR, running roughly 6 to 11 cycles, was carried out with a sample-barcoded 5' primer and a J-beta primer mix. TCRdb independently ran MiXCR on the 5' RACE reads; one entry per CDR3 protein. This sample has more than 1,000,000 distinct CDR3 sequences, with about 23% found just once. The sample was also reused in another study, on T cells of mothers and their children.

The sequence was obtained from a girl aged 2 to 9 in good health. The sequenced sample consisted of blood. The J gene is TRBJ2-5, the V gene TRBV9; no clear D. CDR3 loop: CAGSATTIEGETQYF. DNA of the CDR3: TGTGCCGGCAGCGCTACCACGATTGAAGGAGAGACCCAGTACTTC.